This T cell receptor (beta chain) was sequenced for a study of T cells in localized non-small cell lung cancer (dated by TCRdb to about 2020). Study-wide context: T cell repertoires of 200 to 250 early-stage NSCLC patients were analyzed, with tumors being compared against uninvolved tumor-adjacent lungs. The cohort was made up of 236 treatment-naive NSCLC patients whose localized lung tumors had been resected. NSCLC patients had a mean age of roughly 64 years, and fewer than 150 were male and 107 female. Broader findings and caveats from the paper: Since the design was exploratory, TCR variables were selected using unadjusted p-values with no false-discovery rate correction. Uninvolved tumor-adjacent lung showed the highest T cell clonality, higher than tumor, which suggests more focused antigenic responses in the uninvolved tumor-adjacent lung. Higher T cell density in blood was associated with longer overall survival, whereas higher clonality in adjacent lung was associated with shorter survival. A median of approximately 62 of the top 100 tumor clones turned up in the paired uninvolved adjacent lung, and 25 to 30 of those clones also ranked among the top 100 of that same adjacent lung. Because multi-region tumor sequencing was not done, intratumor heterogeneity could not be ruled out.

This clone was counted between two and nine times. Its antigen remains undetermined. No much larger clonotype is one base removed from it; base qualities were not supplied. The immunoSEQ Assay was used to sequence TCR beta CDR3 regions from DNA. As for the authors' bioinformatics: T cell density was computed as TCR beta template counts normalized to usable DNA estimated by amplifying housekeeping genes. Richness was estimated using the preseqR package, with extrapolation to 400,000 templates for PBMC samples and to 120,000 templates for tissue samples. Clonality was taken to be one minus Pielou's evenness. Tissue-enriched TCRs were identified through differential abundance testing performed on productive amino-acid clonotypes, with a minimum total count of 5 and an alpha of 0.1. Repertoire overlap between compartments was quantified with the Jaccard Index and Morisita Overlap Index. GLIPH clustered TCR beta CDR3s with public tetramer-defined viral CDR3s; viral motifs required at least three viral sequences plus V-gene enrichment. In TCRdb, the immuneACCESS table is reduced to in-frame sequences with V and J assigned. These tables do not hold every clone; where another copy was compared, an unresolved V gene accounts for under half, and the others remain unexplained. V and J calls and clone size are copied from that table; D and trimming were computed from the DNA. The sample table shows over 1,500 clones, and less than 25% are seen once. 15% to 20% of the sample rests with the top ten.

Uninvolved adjacent lung was taken at least 2 cm from the tumor margin and confirmed free of atypia by two independent pathologists. At diagnosis, peripheral blood, uninvolved tumor-adjacent lung and tumor were collected and were preserved as a mix of fresh-frozen and FFPE material. Trimming accounts for 6 bases at V and 6 bases at J, while the number of junction bases matched to no gene is 1. Spanning cysteine to phenylalanine, the CDR3 consists of 11 amino acids. The retained sequence is limited to the CDR3, 33 bases, with the frame set at the first base. Specimen: normal lung tissue next to the tumor, collected before any cancer treatment. The origin of this receptor is a male donor older than 55 with stage II lung adenocarcinoma. The chain is made from TRBV6-7 and TRBJ1-1; 7 central nucleotides agree with TRBD1. TRBV6-7 is designated an ORF whose function remains uncertain. This receptor has the CDR3 CASSQGAEAFF. The bases are TGTGCCAGCAGCCAGGGGGCTGAAGCTTTCTTT.